This TCR beta chain derives from a study of cytomegalovirus exposure and HLA in healthy donors. Overall study: Earlier sequencing of 150 million to 200 million T cells yielded roughly 100 million unique TCR beta sequences. The study's findings and limits: Both high specificity and high sensitivity reportedly marked the classifier's diagnosis of cytomegalovirus status. Excluded were some V segments that proved indistinguishable, including TRBV6-2 and TRBV6-3.

Germline CDR1 SGHTA, CDR2 FQGNSA. Trimming removed 5 bases from V and 3 bases from J, with 5 bases in between. The CDR3 runs 12 residues. PCR primers comprised 60 Vbeta and 13 Jbeta primers. The method was immunoSEQ multiplex PCR; TCRdb's version includes in-frame clones alone and lacks a portion of them. This table has under 150,000 clones, approximately 80% appearing once. As concerns this clone: Its antigen is still unknown.

Donors in the study were healthy people who gave bone marrow. This TCR derives from a man between 35 and 55 years old in good health and CMV-seropositive. This rearrangement joins TRBV7-2 to TRBJ2-4; D call uncertain. Input material: PBMCs. CDR3 nucleotide sequence: TGTGCCAGCAGCCCCAGCAAAAACATTCAGTACTTC. Its protein is CASSPSKNIQYF.